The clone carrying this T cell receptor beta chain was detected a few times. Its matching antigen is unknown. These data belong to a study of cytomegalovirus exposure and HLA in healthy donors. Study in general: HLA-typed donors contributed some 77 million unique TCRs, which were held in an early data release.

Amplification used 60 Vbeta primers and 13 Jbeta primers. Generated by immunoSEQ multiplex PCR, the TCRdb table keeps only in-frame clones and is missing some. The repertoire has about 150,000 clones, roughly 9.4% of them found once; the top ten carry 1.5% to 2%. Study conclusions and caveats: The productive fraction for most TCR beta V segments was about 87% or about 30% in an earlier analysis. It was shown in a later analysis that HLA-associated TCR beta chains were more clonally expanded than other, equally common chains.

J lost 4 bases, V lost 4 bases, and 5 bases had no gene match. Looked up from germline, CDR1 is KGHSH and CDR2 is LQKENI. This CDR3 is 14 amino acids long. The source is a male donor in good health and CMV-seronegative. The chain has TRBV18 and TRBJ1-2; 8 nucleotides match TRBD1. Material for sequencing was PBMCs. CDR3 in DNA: TGTGCCAGCTCACGGGAGGACAGGGCCTATGGCTACACCTTC. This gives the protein CASSREDRAYGYTF. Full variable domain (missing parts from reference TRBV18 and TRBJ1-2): NAGVMQNPRHLVRRRGQEARLRCSPMKGHSHVYWYRQLPEEGLKFMVYLQKENIIDESGMPKERFSAEFPKEGPSILRIQQVVRGDSAAYFCASSREDRAYGYTFGSGTRLTVV.